Shown below are 9 T cell receptor beta chains from a single sample sequenced in a study of cytomegalovirus exposure and HLA in healthy donors. PCR primers comprised 60 Vbeta and 13 Jbeta primers. Here immunoSEQ multiplex PCR was the method, and the copy in TCRdb shows in-frame clones only, minus some. Of 85,000 to 90,000 clones listed, about 75% are singletons. Sequencing was carried out using PBMCs. Every receptor here comes from a man aged 25 to 40 in good health and CMV-seropositive.

This clone has only one observation. The chain couples TRBV6-1 to TRBJ1-1, with D tentatively TRBD1 (6 bases). The CDR3 is made up of 15 amino acids. The germline V gene encodes CDR1 MNHNS and CDR2 SASEGT. The V end was cut by 7 bases, the J end by 1 base, with 16 bases between. CDR3 sequence (DNA): TGTGCCAGCACCTTCAGGGGCCGGCCGAACACTGAAGCTTTCTTT. Residues: CASTFRGRPNTEAFF.

V and J are TRBV23-1 and TRBJ1-6; 10 nucleotides agree with TRBD1. TRBV23-1 is an open reading frame whose function is uncertain. Losses at the gene ends were 7 bases for V and 10 bases for J; bases not matched to a gene: 16. The length of the CDR3 is 17 residues. DNA for the CDR3: TGCGCCAGCACCCTTCCCCGGGACAGGGGACGGGGCTCACCCCTCCACTTT. Translation gives CASTLPRDRGRGSPLHF.

This chain links TRBV13 with TRBJ1-1, with TRBD1 as a possible D gene (5 bases). The germline CDR1 and CDR2 sequences are PRHDT and FYEKMQ (reference sequence). The V and J ends lost 8 bases and 1 base respectively, with 11 bases between them. This CDR3 has 13 amino acids. CDR3 region: CASLGAPNTEAFF. Here the CDR3 DNA reads TGTGCCAGCCTTGGGGCCCCGAACACTGAAGCTTTCTTT. The variable domain in full, completed from reference TRBV13 and TRBJ1-1, reads AAGVIQSPRHLIKEKRETATLKCYPIPRHDTVYWYQQGPGQDPQFLISFYEKMQSDKGSIPDRFSAQQFSDYHSELNMSSLELGDSALYFCASLGAPNTEAFFGQGTRLTVV.

The chain links TRBV19 to TRBJ1-2; TRBD1 matches at 7 bases. The J segment lost 0 bases and the V segment lost 6 bases, leaving 4 bases of the junction unmatched. Germline V gene sequence: CDR1 LNHDA, CDR2 SQIVND (reference sequence). CDR3 length equals 14 residues. The CDR3 region is CASRPDRSNYGYTF. As DNA, the CDR3 is TGTGCCAGTAGACCGGACAGGTCTAACTATGGCTACACCTTC.

This clone appeared many times. The chain combines TRBV7-8 with TRBJ2-1; 10 bases align to TRBD1. The J segment lost 7 bases and the V segment lost 8 bases, leaving 8 bases of the junction unmatched. Germline V gene sequence: CDR1 SGHVS, CDR2 FQNEAQ. This CDR3 is built from 14 residues. CDR3 residues: CASVKDRGMNEQFF. In nucleotides, the CDR3 is TGTGCCAGCGTGAAGGACAGGGGGATGAATGAGCAGTTCTTC.

This clone was seen just once. V usage is TRBV2 and J usage is TRBJ2-3, with TRBD2 matching over 10 bases. The length of the CDR3 is 19 residues. Germline V gives CDR1 SNHLY, CDR2 FYNNEI. Trimming removed 2 bases from V and 0 bases from J; junction bases left unmatched: 11. DNA for the CDR3: TGTGCCAGCAGTGAATATCCCTTGGAACTAGCGGGGAGCACAGATACGCAGTATTTT. Encoded protein: CASSEYPLELAGSTDTQYF. The full variable domain, completed using reference TRBV2 and TRBJ2-3, is EPEVTQTPSHQVTQMGQEVILRCVPISNHLYFYWYRQILGQKVEFLVSFYNNEISEKSEIFDDQFSVERPDGSNFTLKIRSTKLEDSAMYFCASSEYPLELAGSTDTQYFGPGTRLTVL.

This rearrangement joins TRBV5-4 to TRBJ1-2; TRBD1 matches 7 bases. The germline CDR1 and CDR2 sequences are SGHNT and YYREEE (reference sequence). This CDR3 spans 17 amino acids. V lost 3 bases and J lost 6; bases outside the gene matches: 17. The CDR3 loop reads CASSSEGATLGADGYTF. CDR3 sequence (DNA): TGTGCCAGCAGCTCCGAGGGGGCAACGTTAGGAGCGGATGGCTACACCTTC.

The chain joins TRBV29-1 to TRBJ2-5, with TRBD1 identical over 7 bases. The CDR3 is 14 amino acids. V lost 4 bases, J lost 0 bases, and 5 bases stayed unmatched. Germline V lookup: CDR1 SQVTM, CDR2 ANQGSEA. The CDR3 region has the DNA TGCAGCGTTGCAGGGGGAAGGAACCAAGAGACCCAGTACTTC. Amino acid sequence: CSVAGGRNQETQYF.

This clone is a singleton in its sample. CDR3 loop: CASLTGLGYEQYF. DNA for the CDR3: TGTGCCAGCTTGACAGGCCTCGGCTACGAGCAGTACTTC. V and J are TRBV27 and TRBJ2-5; D is perhaps TRBD1 (6 bases). The DNA end is more similar to TRBJ2-7, so the J call may be wrong. Per the germline V gene, CDR1 is MNHEY and CDR2 is SMNVEV (reference sequence). This CDR3 contains 13 residues.